Sequencing of this TCR beta chain was carried out in a study of OX40 agonist ivuxolimab in advanced cancers. Study overall: The group had a mean age of 60 years, ranged from about 23 to 85, and was less than 85% male. There were three patients with partial responses, one having hepatocellular carcinoma and two cutaneous melanoma.

To note about this clone: Its target is unknown.

Overall study findings and caveats: On average, CD8+ T cells showed a greater number of expanded clones than CD4+.

V was pared by 1 base and J by 5 bases, with 13 bases between. Germline V lookup: CDR1 SGHTA, CDR2 FQGNSA. The CDR3 consists of 15 residues. Sequencing used immunoSEQ multiplex PCR; TCRdb keeps in-frame clones, though not all of them. The sample includes around 41,000 clones, more than 75% of them seen just once. Sequencing was performed on CD4+ or CD8+ T cells sorted from blood, taken in a trial of the OX40 agonist ivuxolimab. The TCR comes from an adult with an advanced solid tumor such as melanoma, head and neck, liver or kidney cancer. This chain uses TRBV7-2 with TRBJ2-3; no firm D call. CDR3 DNA: TGTGCCAGCAGCTTAGTGTCCGGATCTTTAGATACGCAGTATTTT. Its protein product is CASSLVSGSLDTQYF.